This TCR beta chain was retrieved from a study of control samples from healthy donors and cancer patients. Losses at the gene ends were 2 bases for V and 4 bases for J; bases not matched to a gene: 2. CDR3 length: 14 amino acids. Germline CDR1 and CDR2: SEHNR and FQNEAQ (reference sequence). Profiling relied on immunoSEQ multiplex PCR, and the TCRdb table lists in-frame clones only, not all of them. The sample includes roughly 59,000 clones, more than 90% of them seen just once. The source is a man aged 35 to 55 with colorectal cancer. V and J are TRBV7-9 and TRBJ1-5, with 7 bases identical to TRBD1. Sequenced sample: PBMCs. The CDR3 coding sequence is TGTGCCAGCAGCTTAACAGGGGATAATCAGCCCCAGCATTTT. Translating gives CASSLTGDNQPQHF.